The present T cell receptor (beta chain) was sequenced within a study of CD8+ T cells in alopecia areata. CDR1 and CDR2 from the germline V gene are LNHNV and YYDKDF (reference sequence). The trim removed 5 bases at V and 5 bases at J, leaving 10 bases unmatched. This CDR3 comprises 15 residues. Notes on this clone: Antigen: not known.

Extraction and reverse transcription of RNA yielded cDNA as the sequencing template. Method: immunoSEQ multiplex PCR; TCRdb's copy keeps in-frame clones and lacks some. Altogether 95,000 to 150,000 clones are present, 53% being singletons, with the ten largest covering 0.45% to 0.5%. Points from the study as a whole: Higher clonality was seen in lesional scalp than in normal scalp, especially in alopecia totalis/universalis.

Noted treatment: oral pan-JAK inhibitor, 5-10 mg twice daily. The starting material was CD4+ T cells sorted from blood, obtained at week 4, from a patient treated with tofacitinib. The chain carries TRBV15 and TRBJ2-7; 9 positions match TRBD2. The origin of this receptor is a human donor with alopecia areata. For the CDR3, the DNA is TGTGCCACCAGCGGACGAGGGACTAGCAGCCACGAGCAGTACTTC. Encoded protein: CATSGRGTSSHEQYF.